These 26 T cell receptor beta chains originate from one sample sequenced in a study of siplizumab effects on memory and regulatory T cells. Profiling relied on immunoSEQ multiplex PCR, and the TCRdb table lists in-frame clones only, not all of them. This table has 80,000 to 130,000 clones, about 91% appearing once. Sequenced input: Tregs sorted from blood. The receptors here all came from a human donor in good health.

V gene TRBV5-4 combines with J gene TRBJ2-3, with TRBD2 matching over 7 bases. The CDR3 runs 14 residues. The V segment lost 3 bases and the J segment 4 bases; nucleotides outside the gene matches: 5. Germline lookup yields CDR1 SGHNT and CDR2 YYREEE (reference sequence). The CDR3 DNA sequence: TGTGCCAGCAGCTCGCGGGGAGGGGCAGATACGCAGTATTTT. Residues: CASSSRGGADTQYF.

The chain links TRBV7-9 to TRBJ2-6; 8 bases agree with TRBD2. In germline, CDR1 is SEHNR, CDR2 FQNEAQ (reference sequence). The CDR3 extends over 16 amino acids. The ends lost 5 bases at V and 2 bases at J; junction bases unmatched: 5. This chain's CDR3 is CASSARRGAGANVLTF. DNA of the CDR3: TGTGCCAGCAGCGCCCGGCGGGGGGCTGGGGCCAACGTCCTGACTTTC.

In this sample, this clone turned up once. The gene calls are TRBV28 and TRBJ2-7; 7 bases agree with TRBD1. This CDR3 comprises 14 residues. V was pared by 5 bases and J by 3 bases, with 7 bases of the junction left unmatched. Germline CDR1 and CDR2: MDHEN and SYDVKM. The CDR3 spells CASSPRDRHYEQYF. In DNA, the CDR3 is TGTGCCAGCAGTCCCAGGGACAGACACTACGAGCAGTACTTC.

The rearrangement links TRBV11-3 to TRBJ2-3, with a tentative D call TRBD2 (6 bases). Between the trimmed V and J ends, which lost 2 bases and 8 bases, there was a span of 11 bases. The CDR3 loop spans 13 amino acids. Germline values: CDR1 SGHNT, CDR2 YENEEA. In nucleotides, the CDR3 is TGTGCCAGCAGCTTAACTAGCAGCACTACGCAGTATTTT. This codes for CASSLTSSTTQYF.

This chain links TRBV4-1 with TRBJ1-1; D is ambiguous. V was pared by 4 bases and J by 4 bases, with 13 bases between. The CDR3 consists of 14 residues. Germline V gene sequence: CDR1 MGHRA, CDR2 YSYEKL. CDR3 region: CASSPQWGSTEAFF. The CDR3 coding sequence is TGCGCCAGCAGCCCACAATGGGGTAGCACTGAAGCTTTCTTT.

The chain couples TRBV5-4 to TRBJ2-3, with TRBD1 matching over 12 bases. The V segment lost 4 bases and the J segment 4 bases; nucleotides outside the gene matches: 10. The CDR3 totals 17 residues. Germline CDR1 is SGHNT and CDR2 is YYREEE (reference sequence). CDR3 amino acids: CASSRKRGTGGSDTQYF. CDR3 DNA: TGTGCCAGCAGCCGGAAGAGAGGGACAGGGGGCTCAGATACGCAGTATTTT. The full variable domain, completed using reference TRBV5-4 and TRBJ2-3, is ETGVTQSPTHLIKTRGQQVTLRCSSQSGHNTVSWYQQALGQGPQFIFQYYREEENGRGNFPPRFSGLQFPNYSSELNVNALELDDSALYLCASSRKRGTGGSDTQYFGPGTRLTVL.

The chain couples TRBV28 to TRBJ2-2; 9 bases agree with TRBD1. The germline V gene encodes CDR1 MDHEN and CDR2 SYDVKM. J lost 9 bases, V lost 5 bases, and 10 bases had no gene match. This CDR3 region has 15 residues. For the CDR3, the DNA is TGTGCCAGCAGTCGACCGGGACAGGGTATCAGGGAGCTGTTTTTT. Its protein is CASSRPGQGIRELFF.

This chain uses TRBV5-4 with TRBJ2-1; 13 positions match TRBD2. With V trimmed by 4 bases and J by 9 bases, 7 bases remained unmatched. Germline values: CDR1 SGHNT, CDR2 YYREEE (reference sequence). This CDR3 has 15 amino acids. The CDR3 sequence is CASSSGTSGMVEQFF. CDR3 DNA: TGTGCCAGCAGCAGCGGGACTAGCGGGATGGTTGAGCAGTTCTTC.

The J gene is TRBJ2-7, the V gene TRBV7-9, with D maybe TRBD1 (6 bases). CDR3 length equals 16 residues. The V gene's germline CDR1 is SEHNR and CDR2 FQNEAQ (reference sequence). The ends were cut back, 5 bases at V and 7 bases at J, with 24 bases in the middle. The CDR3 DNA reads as TGTGCCAGCAGCCCCTCTGGGGCAGGGGACCTCGGGGAGCAGTACTTC. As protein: CASSPSGAGDLGEQYF.

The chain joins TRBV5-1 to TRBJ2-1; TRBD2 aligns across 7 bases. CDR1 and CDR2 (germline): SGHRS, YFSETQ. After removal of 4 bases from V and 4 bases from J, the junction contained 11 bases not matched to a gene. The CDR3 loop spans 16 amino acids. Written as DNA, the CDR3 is TGCGCCAGCAGCCAAAGAGCGGGGTTGGGTTACAATGAGCAGTTCTTC. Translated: CASSQRAGLGYNEQFF.

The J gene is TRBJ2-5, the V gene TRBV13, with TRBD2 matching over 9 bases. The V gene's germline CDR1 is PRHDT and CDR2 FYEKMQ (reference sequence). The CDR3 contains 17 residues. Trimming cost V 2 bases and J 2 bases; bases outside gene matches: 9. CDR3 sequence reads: CASSLSSGRTTQETQYF. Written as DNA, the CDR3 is TGTGCCAGCAGCTTATCCAGCGGGAGGACCACTCAAGAGACCCAGTACTTC.

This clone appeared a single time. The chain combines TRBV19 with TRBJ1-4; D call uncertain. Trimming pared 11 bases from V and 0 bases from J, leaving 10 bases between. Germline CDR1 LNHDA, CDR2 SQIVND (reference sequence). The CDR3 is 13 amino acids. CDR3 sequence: CAAGLSTNEKLFF. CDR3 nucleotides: TGTGCCGCCGGTCTTTCAACTAATGAAAAACTGTTTTTT.

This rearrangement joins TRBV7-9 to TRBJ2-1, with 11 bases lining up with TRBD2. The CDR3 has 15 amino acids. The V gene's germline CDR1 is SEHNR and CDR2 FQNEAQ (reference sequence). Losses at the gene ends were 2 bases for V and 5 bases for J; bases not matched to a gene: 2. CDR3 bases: TGTGCCAGCAGCTTATTACTAGCGGGAGACAATGAGCAGTTCTTC. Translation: CASSLLLAGDNEQFF.

CDR3 sequence: CASSESMVGTMYF. The CDR3 bases are TGTGCCAGCAGTGAATCGATGGTTGGGACTATGTACTTC. The V call is TRBV6-1, the J call TRBJ2-5, with TRBD2 identical over 7 bases. Trimming took 2 bases from V and 13 from J; bases not matched to a gene: 10. Germline CDR1 and CDR2: MNHNS and SASEGT. The CDR3 loop spans 13 amino acids.

CDR3 sequence: CSGEKRGNTQYF. CDR3 DNA: TGCAGCGGGGAAAAAAGGGGGAATACGCAGTATTTT. The chain has TRBV29-1 and TRBJ2-3; TRBD1 is a possible D gene (6 bases). V was trimmed by 7 bases and J by 7 bases, leaving 15 bases between them. Germline-derived CDR1 and CDR2 are SQVTM and ANQGSEA. The CDR3 runs to 12 residues.

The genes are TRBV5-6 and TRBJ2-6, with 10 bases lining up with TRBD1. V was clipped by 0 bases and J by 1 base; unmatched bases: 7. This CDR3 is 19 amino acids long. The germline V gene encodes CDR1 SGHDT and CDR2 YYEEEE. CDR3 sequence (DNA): TGTGCCAGCAGCTTGGCCGTGTGGGACAGGGGTTCTGGGGCCAACGTCCTGACTTTC. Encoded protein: CASSLAVWDRGSGANVLTF.

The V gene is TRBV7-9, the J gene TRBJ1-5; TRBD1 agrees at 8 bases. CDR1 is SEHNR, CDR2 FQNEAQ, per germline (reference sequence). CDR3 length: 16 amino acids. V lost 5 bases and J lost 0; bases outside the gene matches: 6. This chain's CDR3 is CASSPGTGYSNQPQHF. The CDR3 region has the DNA TGTGCCAGCAGCCCCGGGACAGGCTATAGCAATCAGCCCCAGCATTTT.

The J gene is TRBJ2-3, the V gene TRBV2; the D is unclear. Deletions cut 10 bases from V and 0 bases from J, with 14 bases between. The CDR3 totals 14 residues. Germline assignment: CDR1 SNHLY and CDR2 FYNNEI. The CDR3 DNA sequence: TGTGCCATTCCTTCGTCCCCTAGCACAGATACGCAGTATTTT. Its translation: CAIPSSPSTDTQYF.

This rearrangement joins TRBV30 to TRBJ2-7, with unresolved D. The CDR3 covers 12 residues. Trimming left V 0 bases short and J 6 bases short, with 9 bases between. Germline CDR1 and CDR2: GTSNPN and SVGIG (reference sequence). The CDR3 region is CAWSVRVSEQYF. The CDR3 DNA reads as TGTGCCTGGAGTGTAAGGGTTTCCGAGCAGTACTTC.

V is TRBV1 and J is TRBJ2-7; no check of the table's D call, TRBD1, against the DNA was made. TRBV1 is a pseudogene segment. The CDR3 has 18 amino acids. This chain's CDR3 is CTSSQDLRLGGQEYEQYF. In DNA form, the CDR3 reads TGCACCAGCAGCCAAGATCTTAGGTTGGGGGGACAGGAATACGAGCAGTACTTC.

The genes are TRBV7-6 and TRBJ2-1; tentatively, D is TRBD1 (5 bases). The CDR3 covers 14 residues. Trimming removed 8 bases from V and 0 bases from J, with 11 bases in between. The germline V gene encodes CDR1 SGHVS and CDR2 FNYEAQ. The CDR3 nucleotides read TGTGCCAGCGGACGACAGAGCTCCTACAATGAGCAGTTCTTC. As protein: CASGRQSSYNEQFF.

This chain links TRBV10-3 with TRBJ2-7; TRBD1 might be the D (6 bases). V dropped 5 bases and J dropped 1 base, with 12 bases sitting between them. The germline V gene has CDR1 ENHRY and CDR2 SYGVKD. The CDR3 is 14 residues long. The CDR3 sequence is CAISPSTGSYEQYF. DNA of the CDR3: TGTGCCATCAGTCCCTCGACAGGATCCTACGAGCAGTACTTC.

The CDR3 region is CASSFTGTGSYEQYF. The CDR3 DNA is TGTGCCAGTAGTTTCACCGGGACAGGGTCCTACGAGCAGTACTTC. V is TRBV19 and J is TRBJ2-7; 9 bases are shared with TRBD1. The CDR3 runs to 15 residues. Germline CDR1 is LNHDA and CDR2 is SQIVND (reference sequence). Germline trimming cut 5 bases from V and 1 base from J; bases unmatched to any gene: 6.

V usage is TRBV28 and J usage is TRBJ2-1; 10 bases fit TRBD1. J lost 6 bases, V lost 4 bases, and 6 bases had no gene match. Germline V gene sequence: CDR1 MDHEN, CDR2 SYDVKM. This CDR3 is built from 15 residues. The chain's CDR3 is CASSSPGQGRNEQFF. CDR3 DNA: TGTGCCAGCAGTTCCCCGGGACAGGGGCGCAATGAGCAGTTCTTC.

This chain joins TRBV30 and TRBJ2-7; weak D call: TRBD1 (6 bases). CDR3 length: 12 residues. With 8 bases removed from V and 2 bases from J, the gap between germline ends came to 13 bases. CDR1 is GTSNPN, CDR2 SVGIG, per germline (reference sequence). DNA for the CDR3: TGTGCCATAGGGGGATCGACCTACGAGCAGTACTTC. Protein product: CAIGGSTYEQYF.

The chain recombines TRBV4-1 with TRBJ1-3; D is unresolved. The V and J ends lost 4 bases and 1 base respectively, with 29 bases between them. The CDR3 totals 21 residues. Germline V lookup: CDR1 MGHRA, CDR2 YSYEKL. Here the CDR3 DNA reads TGCGCCAGCAGCCCCTATACCGCAGCCACGGGTATGGGGATATCTGGAAACACCATATATTTT. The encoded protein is CASSPYTAATGMGISGNTIYF.